Listed below are T cell receptor beta chains from one sample, sequenced in a study of blood T cell repertoires in COVID-19. The repertoire was sequenced with immunoSEQ multiplex PCR; TCRdb's copy has only in-frame clones and lacks some. Of 210,000 or so clones listed, approximately 87% were seen once; the top ten hold 2.2%. The sequencing input was peripheral blood. The source of these receptors is a woman aged 45-65 years with acute or convalescent COVID-19. The conserved cysteine and the conserved F or W are not part of the CDR3 here.

V gene	J gene	CDR3 protein
TRBV15	TRBJ2-2	ATSRDRGTGELF
TRBV4-2	TRBJ1-1	ASSHPTGGAVNEAF
TRBV5-5	TRBJ1-3	ASSKGQGAKGNTIY
TRBV7-7	TRBJ2-7	ASSLGSSGEQY
TRBV6-2/TRBV6-3	TRBJ2-1	ASSLTGTPIYNEQF
TRBV18	TRBJ1-3	ASSPPGTAGGNTIY
TRBV11-2	TRBJ2-1	ASNDYDGGGSYNEQF
TRBV11-2	TRBJ2-2	ASSLRVAGGLKNGELF
TRBV6-5	TRBJ1-6	ASSDEGVMNSPLH
TRBV13	TRBJ1-2	ASSLTGTGVLYGYT
TRBV7-2	TRBJ2-3	ASSRSGRADTQY
TRBV30	TRBJ2-7	AWSPLLGGTYEQY
TRBV19	TRBJ1-6	ASSVIRDRYNSPLH
TRBV9	TRBJ1-4	ASGRQGSNEKLF
TRBV4-3	TRBJ2-2	ASSQDGQGAYTGELF
TRBV6-5	TRBJ1-6	ASRQVYNSPLH